The clone carrying this T cell receptor beta chain came up a few times. No antigen is known for it. Healthy Caucasians, and only they, were the donors. These data originate in a study of identical twins. TCRdb itself ran the 5' RACE reads through MiXCR, one entry per CDR3 protein. The sample yields more than 400,000 distinct CDR3 sequences, nearly 15% seen once. Study-wide results and limits: Cross-sectional statistical analysis was relied on for the conclusions, without the same donors being followed. Models came in too low on out-of-frame TCR alpha sharing in monozygotic twins.

The CDR3 extends over 12 amino acids. Trimming stripped 2 bases from V and 7 bases from J, with 5 bases between. Germline V gives CDR1 SNHLY, CDR2 FYNNEI. These data also formed part of another study, on yellow fever vaccine responses in identical twins. From that paper: Twins' vaccine T cell responses were reported to seem partly convergent and partly personalized.

What was sequenced was CD4+ T cells sorted from blood. The receptor was derived from a woman aged 18-30 years in good health. The rearrangement joins TRBV2 to TRBJ2-2, with D unclear. CDR3 nucleotide sequence: TGTGCCAGCAGTGAATGGGTCGGGGAGCTGTTTTTT. It encodes CASSEWVGELFF.